This T cell receptor (beta chain) was identified during a study of shared clonotypes between healthy human individuals. Trimming left V 3 bases short and J 0 bases short, with 6 bases between. The CDR3 loop spans 14 amino acids. Germline V gene lookup returns CDR1 KGHSH and CDR2 LQKENI. A note on this clone: Its antigen is unidentified.

TCRdb keeps only in-frame clones here, not all; method: immunoSEQ multiplex PCR. This table holds under 750,000 clones, just under 75% found once. Study-level points and caveats: Clonotype sharing across a few donors was observed for roughly 5% of naive CD4 clonotypes.

Source material: memory CD4+ T cells sorted from blood. Subset meaning: CD45RA-negative fraction. This receptor was taken from a woman aged 25 to 45 in good health. The chain has TRBV18 and TRBJ1-5; no clear D. CDR3 in amino acids: CASSPIPSNQPQHF. CDR3 in DNA: TGTGCCAGCTCACCGATCCCTAGCAATCAGCCCCAGCATTTT.